The entry below describes one T cell receptor beta chain. Antigen: not known. Other DNA sequences in this sample translate to the same CDR3. The data derive from a study of graft-versus-host responses after intestinal transplantation. Study context: Following induction with anti-thymocyte globulin, all recipients were given tacrolimus and steroids for about 3 years.

Clones were read by immunoSEQ multiplex PCR, and TCRdb kept only the in-frame ones, dropping some. This sample carries some 120,000 clones, 85% to 95% of them seen once, and the ten largest clones take roughly 1%. In germline, CDR1 is SGHVS, CDR2 FNYEAQ. V trimming: 3 bases; J trimming: 2 bases; junction bases outside the gene matches: 1. There are 14 residues in the CDR3. This rearrangement joins TRBV7-6 to TRBJ2-5; 9 nucleotides align to TRBD1. The sample was unstimulated CD8+ T cells sorted from spleen or lymph node cells, taken before transplant. This clonotype was obtained from a human donor who was the organ donor for an intestinal transplant. The chain's CDR3 is CASSLGTGQETQYF. As DNA, the CDR3 is TGTGCCAGCAGCTTGGGGACAGGGCAAGAGACCCAGTACTTC.